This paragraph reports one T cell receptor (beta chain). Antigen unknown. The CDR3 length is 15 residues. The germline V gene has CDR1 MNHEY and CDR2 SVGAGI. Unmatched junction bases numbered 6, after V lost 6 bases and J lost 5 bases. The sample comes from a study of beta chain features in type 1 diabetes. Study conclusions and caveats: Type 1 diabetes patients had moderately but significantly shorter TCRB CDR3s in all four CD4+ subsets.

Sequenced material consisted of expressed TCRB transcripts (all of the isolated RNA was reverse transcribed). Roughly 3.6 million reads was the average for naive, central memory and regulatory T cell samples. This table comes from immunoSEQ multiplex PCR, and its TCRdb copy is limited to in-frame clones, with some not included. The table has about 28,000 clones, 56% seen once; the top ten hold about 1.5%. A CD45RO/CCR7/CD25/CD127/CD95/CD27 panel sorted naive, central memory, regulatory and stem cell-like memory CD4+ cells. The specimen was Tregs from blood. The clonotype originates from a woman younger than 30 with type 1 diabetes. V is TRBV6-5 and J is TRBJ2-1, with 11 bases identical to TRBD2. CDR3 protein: CASRTLAGGHNEQFF. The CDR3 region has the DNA TGTGCCAGCAGGACCCTAGCGGGAGGCCACAATGAGCAGTTCTTC.